What follows are 12 T cell receptor beta chains derived from one specimen sequenced in a study of blood T cell repertoires in COVID-19. The assay was immunoSEQ multiplex PCR, and TCRdb's table has in-frame clones only and misses some. The sample gives 150,000 to 200,000 clones, 75% to 85% of which show up once; under 13% is in the top ten. The sequenced sample was peripheral blood. Every receptor here comes from a human donor in a cohort sampled during active COVID-19.

The genes are TRBV2 and TRBJ2-7, with 12 bases fitting TRBD2. Germline CDR1 is SNHLY and CDR2 is FYNNEI. Trimming at V came to 6 bases and at J to 7 bases, leaving 10 bases not matched to a gene. The length of the CDR3 is 15 residues. CDR3 in DNA: TGTGCCAGCAGACTCCTAGCGGGAGGGCTGGGAGAGCAGTACTTC. It specifies CASRLLAGGLGEQYF.

The rearrangement links TRBV5-6 to TRBJ2-7; perhaps TRBD1 as D (6 bases). Germline loops: CDR1 SGHDT, CDR2 YYEEEE. There are 14 residues in the CDR3. Deletions cut 4 bases from V and 4 bases from J, with 15 bases between. The CDR3 loop reads CASSRRAGVYEQYF. DNA for the CDR3: TGTGCCAGCAGCCGCCGGGCAGGGGTTTACGAGCAGTACTTC. Combining the CDR3 with reference TRBV5-6 and TRBJ2-7 gives the whole variable domain DAGVTQSPTHLIKTRGQQVTLRCSPKSGHDTVSWYQQALGQGPQFIFQYYEEEERQRGNFPDRFSGHQFPNYSSELNVNALLLGDSALYLCASSRRAGVYEQYFGPGTRLTVT.

The chain has TRBV7-2 and TRBJ2-2; the D gene is possibly TRBD2 (6 bases). Looked up from germline, CDR1 is SGHTA and CDR2 is FQGNSA. The V end was cut by 1 base, the J end by 4 bases, with 10 bases between. CDR3 length: 15 residues. CDR3 DNA: TGTGCCAGCAGCTTAGGTGGGAGGCCCACCGGGGAGCTGTTTTTT. This gives the protein CASSLGGRPTGELFF.

This sequence joins TRBV18 and TRBJ2-3; weak D call: TRBD2 (6 bases). The CDR3 spans 15 residues. Germline V gives CDR1 KGHSH, CDR2 LQKENI. V was trimmed by 6 bases and J by 2 bases, leaving 15 bases between them. For the CDR3, the DNA is TGTGCCAGCTCCCTCGGGAGTTCATCCACAGATACGCAGTATTTT. This codes for CASSLGSSSTDTQYF.

The chain is built from TRBV7-2 and TRBJ2-2; a weak D match, TRBD2 (6 bases). From germline, CDR1 is SGHTA and CDR2 FQGNSA. Trimming removed 5 bases from V and 9 bases from J, with 16 bases in between. This CDR3 has 14 residues. In DNA, the CDR3 is TGTGCCAGCAGCCCCGTCGGGGGTTCCTGGGAGCTGTTTTTT. Protein product: CASSPVGGSWELFF.

The chain is built from TRBV6-5 and TRBJ2-7; possibly TRBD1 for D (5 bases). This CDR3 is built from 14 residues. Germline CDR1 reads MNHEY; CDR2 reads SVGAGI. With 6 bases removed from V and 2 bases from J, the gap between germline ends came to 14 bases. The CDR3 here is CASSRQTPAYEQYF. The DNA of the CDR3 is TGTGCCAGCAGCCGACAGACTCCCGCCTACGAGCAGTACTTC.

V and J are TRBV30 and TRBJ2-6; 8 nucleotides match TRBD1. Germline CDR1 GTSNPN, CDR2 SVGIG (reference sequence). V lost 2 bases to trimming and J lost 0 bases; unmatched junction nucleotides: 3. This CDR3 has 16 amino acids. The CDR3 DNA follows: TGTGCCTGGAGTTATGACAGGGGCTCTGGGGCCAACGTCCTGACTTTC. It translates to CAWSYDRGSGANVLTF.

The chain couples TRBV27 to TRBJ1-4, with D possibly matching TRBD1 (5 bases). Germline V gene data show CDR1 as MNHEY and CDR2 as SMNVEV (reference sequence). Trimming cost V 5 bases and J 0 bases, with 28 bases left between them. The CDR3 totals 21 residues. CDR3 in DNA: TGTGCCAGCAGTAGAAGGGGCTGGGCGGAGAGCAACTTTGCAACTAATGAAAAACTGTTTTTT. Residues: CASSRRGWAESNFATNEKLFF.

The CDR3 here is CATSDYPGTSKDEKLFF. Here the CDR3 DNA reads TGTGCCACCAGTGATTATCCCGGGACATCAAAGGATGAAAAACTGTTTTTT. V is TRBV24-1 and J is TRBJ1-4, with D perhaps matching TRBD1 (6 bases). The CDR3 runs 17 residues. The germline V gene encodes CDR1 KGHDR and CDR2 SFDVKD. The V gene lost 2 bases and the J gene lost 6 bases, with 18 bases spanning the gap.

This chain uses TRBV5-1 with TRBJ2-7; 8 bases match TRBD1. The CDR3 extends over 15 amino acids. After removal of 2 bases from V and 5 bases from J, the junction contained 9 bases not matched to a gene. Germline lookup yields CDR1 SGHRS and CDR2 YFSETQ. For the CDR3, the DNA is TGCGCCAGCAGCTTTAGGGCAGGGGGCACGGACGAGCAGTACTTC. It codes for CASSFRAGGTDEQYF.

The chain combines TRBV5-1 with TRBJ1-1; maybe TRBD1 (6 bases). CDR1 and CDR2 (germline): SGHRS, YFSETQ. V was cut by 4 bases and J by 0 bases, with 10 bases left in between. The CDR3 has 14 residues. CDR3 sequence (DNA): TGCGCCAGCAGCGGGGACACCCTGAACACTGAAGCTTTCTTT. Protein sequence: CASSGDTLNTEAFF.

The chain is built from TRBV5-1 and TRBJ2-6, with TRBD1 matching 9 bases. CDR3 length: 19 residues. With 3 bases clipped from V and 0 bases from J, the junction kept 10 bases outside the gene matches. Germline lookup yields CDR1 SGHRS and CDR2 YFSETQ. Written as DNA, the CDR3 is TGCGCCAGCAGCTCGGACCGGGACAGGGAATACTCTGGGGCCAACGTCCTGACTTTC. Translating it yields CASSSDRDREYSGANVLTF.